The next 15 T cell receptor beta chains were all read from a single sample in a study of T cell responses to AZD1222 COVID-19 vaccine. Sequencing was performed with immunoSEQ multiplex PCR; in TCRdb, only in-frame clones are kept and a portion is missing. The sample records approximately 77,000 clones, more than 90% being singletons. The specimen was peripheral blood, collected 28 days after the second AZD1222 dose. The receptor set was obtained from an adult who received the AZD1222 COVID-19 vaccine.

The rearrangement uses TRBV20-1 and TRBJ1-1; D gene uncertain. V was trimmed by 3 bases and J by 1 base, leaving 9 bases between them. Germline loops: CDR1 DFQATT, CDR2 SNEGSKA (reference sequence). CDR3 length: 13 amino acids. CDR3 coding DNA: TGCAGTGCTAGTGTGACCGCGAACACTGAAGCTTTCTTT. Its protein is CSASVTANTEAFF.

The V gene is TRBV2, the J gene TRBJ2-1; D call uncertain. The CDR3 spans 12 residues. V lost 7 bases to trimming and J lost 7 bases, with 11 bases between them. Germline V gene sequence: CDR1 SNHLY, CDR2 FYNNEI. CDR3: CASIGWINEQFF. CDR3 nucleotide sequence: TGTGCCAGCATAGGGTGGATAAATGAGCAGTTCTTC.

V is TRBV6-5 and J is TRBJ2-7, with D possibly TRBD1 on 6 matching bases. Trimming removed 6 bases from V and 4 bases from J, with 10 bases in between. The germline V gene has CDR1 MNHEY and CDR2 SVGAGI. The CDR3 is 12 amino acids. Here the CDR3 reads CASSNRDYEQYF. In DNA, the CDR3 is TGTGCCAGCAGCAACAGGGATTACGAGCAGTACTTC.

CDR3 DNA sequence: TGTGCCAGGGGCCTGAGCTCTGGAAACACCATATATTTT. Protein sequence: CARGLSSGNTIYF. This chain joins TRBV2 and TRBJ1-3, with unresolved D. This CDR3 contains 13 residues. CDR1 is SNHLY, CDR2 FYNNEI, per germline. Trimming stripped 9 bases from V and 0 bases from J, with 9 bases between.

The V and J genes are TRBV30 and TRBJ1-3, with D possibly being TRBD1 (5 bases). Germline V gene sequence: CDR1 GTSNPN, CDR2 SVGIG (reference sequence). Trimming removed 4 bases from V and 0 bases from J, with 10 bases in between. The CDR3 has 14 amino acids. CDR3 DNA sequence: TGTGCCTGGACGGGACCGACCTCTGGAAACACCATATATTTT. Translating gives CAWTGPTSGNTIYF.

The chain carries TRBV5-1 and TRBJ2-1; TRBD2 matches at 13 bases. CDR1 is SGHRS, CDR2 YFSETQ, per germline. The junction had 9 bases not matched to a gene; V was cut back by 4 bases and J by 5 bases. CDR3 length: 17 residues. As DNA, the CDR3 is TGCGCCAGCAGCGGGGGACTAGCGGGACCGACCAACAATGAGCAGTTCTTC. This gives the protein CASSGGLAGPTNNEQFF.

This clone has only one observation. The chain links TRBV29-1 to TRBJ2-5; possible D gene TRBD2, 6 bases. Trimming pared 2 bases from V and 5 bases from J, leaving 15 bases between. The CDR3 sequence is 14 residues long. Germline V gives CDR1 SQVTM, CDR2 ANQGSEA. CDR3: CSVELTSWGETQYF. CDR3 bases: TGCAGCGTTGAACTGACTAGTTGGGGGGAGACCCAGTACTTC.

This clone was detected only once. This chain uses TRBV7-9 with TRBJ1-1, with D possibly being TRBD1 (5 bases). Looked up from germline, CDR1 is SEHNR and CDR2 is FQNEAQ (reference sequence). The CDR3 length is 14 residues. Trimming cost V 10 bases and J 3 bases, with 18 bases left between them. CDR3: CATPLDGDDTEAFF. DNA of the CDR3: TGTGCCACCCCCCTGGACGGGGACGACACTGAAGCTTTCTTT.

The genes are TRBV30 and TRBJ2-1; no firm D call. Trimming stripped 3 bases from V and 15 bases from J, with 15 bases between. The CDR3 consists of 11 residues. Germline V gives CDR1 GTSNPN, CDR2 SVGIG (reference sequence). CDR3 in amino acids: CAWSRVPAAFF. The CDR3 DNA sequence: TGTGCCTGGAGCCGGGTACCCGCGGCGTTCTTC.

This chain uses TRBV6-5 with TRBJ2-5; 8 nucleotides line up with TRBD2. The germline gives CDR1 MNHEY, CDR2 SVGAGI. Trimming cost V 3 bases and J 1 base; bases outside gene matches: 1. The CDR3 extends over 14 amino acids. CDR3 in DNA: TGTGCCAGCAGTTATCTAGCGGGCCAAGAGACCCAGTACTTC. Translated: CASSYLAGQETQYF.

The genes are TRBV28 and TRBJ2-1; 8 bases line up with TRBD2. Trimming at V came to 6 bases and at J to 9 bases, leaving 7 bases not matched to a gene. The CDR3 totals 13 residues. Germline lookup yields CDR1 MDHEN and CDR2 SYDVKM. CDR3 sequence: CASRGGRPGEQFF. In nucleotides, the CDR3 is TGTGCCAGCAGGGGCGGGAGGCCGGGTGAGCAGTTCTTC.

V gene TRBV7-9 combines with J gene TRBJ2-1, with D maybe TRBD1 (6 bases). Trimming stripped 5 bases from V and 0 bases from J, with 11 bases between. Germline loops: CDR1 SEHNR, CDR2 FQNEAQ (reference sequence). The CDR3 has 15 amino acids. The CDR3 DNA sequence: TGTGCCAGCAGCATCGACAGGTACTCCTACAATGAGCAGTTCTTC. The encoded protein is CASSIDRYSYNEQFF.

The chain couples TRBV19 to TRBJ1-2; TRBD1 matches 9 bases. V shed 1 base, J shed 6 bases, and the junction held 9 bases outside the gene matches. Germline CDR1 reads LNHDA; CDR2 reads SQIVND (reference sequence). The CDR3 spans 16 residues. The CDR3 nucleotides are TGTGCCAGTAGTATAGGGGCAGGGACAGGGTTAAATGGCTACACCTTC. Its protein product is CASSIGAGTGLNGYTF.

The chain couples TRBV5-1 to TRBJ2-7, with 10 bases identical to TRBD1. Trimming took 4 bases from V and 6 from J; bases not matched to a gene: 7. Germline-derived CDR1 and CDR2 are SGHRS and YFSETQ. This CDR3 has 14 amino acids. Written as DNA, the CDR3 is TGCGCCAGCAGCATACGACAGGGGGCGAGCGAGCAGTACTTC. Its protein is CASSIRQGASEQYF.

V gene TRBV28 combines with J gene TRBJ1-4, with 11 bases fitting TRBD1. The CDR3 spans 16 residues. The germline V gene has CDR1 MDHEN and CDR2 SYDVKM. The V and J ends lost 6 bases and 4 bases, in that order; junction bases with no gene match: 7. Written as DNA, the CDR3 is TGTGCCAGCAGCCGACAAGGGACAGGGGGTAATGAAAAACTGTTTTTT. It encodes CASSRQGTGGNEKLFF.